A single sample gave rise to the 22 T cell receptor beta chains below, sequenced in a study of cytomegalovirus exposure and HLA in healthy donors. Primers: 60 Vbeta forward and 13 Jbeta reverse. Assay used: immunoSEQ multiplex PCR; TCRdb lists only in-frame clones, some missing. The data hold under 85,000 clones, with about 75% observed a single time. The specimen sequenced was PBMCs. These receptors were collected from a man between 18 and 29 years old in good health and CMV-seronegative.

V and J are TRBV18 and TRBJ1-4, with D possibly TRBD1 on 5 matching bases. Per germline, CDR1 KGHSH and CDR2 LQKENI. This CDR3 contains 15 residues. V was shortened by 0 bases and J by 3 bases, with 8 bases between the two germline ends. As DNA, the CDR3 is TGTGCCAGCTCACCACCCAGGGTGGCTAATGAAAAACTGTTTTTT. Residues: CASSPPRVANEKLFF.

This sequence joins TRBV28 and TRBJ2-7, with 8 bases aligning to TRBD2. The CDR3 runs to 15 residues. J lost 4 bases, V lost 3 bases, and 8 bases had no gene match. Germline assignment: CDR1 MDHEN and CDR2 SYDVKM. The CDR3 DNA is TGTGCCAGCAGTTTGAGGCTAGCGGGCCTTTACGAGCAGTACGTC. It translates to CASSLRLAGLYEQYV.

The chain has TRBV4-2 and TRBJ1-1, with TRBD1 matching 7 bases. The CDR3 loop spans 14 amino acids. J was trimmed by 8 bases and V by 0 bases; bases with no gene match: 6. Germline assignment: CDR1 LGHNA and CDR2 YNFKEQ. The CDR3 spells CASSQEGGTVEAFF. The CDR3 DNA reads TGTGCCAGCAGCCAAGAAGGGGGGACAGTGGAAGCTTTCTTT.

The CDR3 DNA reads TGTGCCAGAAGCCAGAAACCGGGGACAGTTAGCAATCAGCCCCAGCATTTT. It specifies CARSQKPGTVSNQPQHF. This chain connects TRBV5-3 to TRBJ1-5, with 7 bases identical to TRBD1. TRBV5-3 is an ORF for which the function is uncertain. This CDR3 is built from 17 residues. The V gene end was trimmed by 4 bases and the J gene end by 0 bases; junction bases not matched to a gene: 10.

The gene calls are TRBV7-9 and TRBJ2-7; 8 bases are a match to TRBD1. V shed 5 bases, J shed 2 bases, and the junction held 5 bases outside the gene matches. The CDR3 has 14 residues. Looked up from germline, CDR1 is SEHNR and CDR2 is FQNEAQ (reference sequence). The chain's CDR3 is CASSGATGAYEQYF. CDR3 DNA: TGTGCCAGCAGCGGAGCGACAGGGGCCTACGAGCAGTACTTC.

Worth noting for this clone: Distinct nucleotide sequences in the sample also encode this CDR3. The V gene is TRBV4-1, the J gene TRBJ2-2, with 9 bases that match TRBD1. The CDR3 is 15 amino acids. Germline CDR1 is MGHRA and CDR2 is YSYEKL. V lost 4 bases to trimming and J lost 3 bases; unmatched junction nucleotides: 3. The CDR3 coding sequence is TGCGCCAGCAGCCTCCGGGACAGGGACACCGGGGAGCTGTTTTTT. Translated, it gives CASSLRDRDTGELFF.

A few counts support this clone. The V gene is TRBV6-6, the J gene TRBJ2-7, with D possibly TRBD1 on 6 matching bases. The CDR3 runs to 11 residues. CDR1 is MNHNY and CDR2 is SVGAGI in the germline V gene (reference sequence). The V end lost 8 bases, the J end lost 6 bases, and 11 bases lay between the germline ends. The CDR3 DNA follows: TGTGCCAGCGGTCACAGGGTCGAGCAGTACTTC. Residues: CASGHRVEQYF.

This chain connects TRBV2 to TRBJ2-7; tentatively, D is TRBD2 (7 bases). Trimming removed 4 bases from V and 3 bases from J, with 13 bases in between. Germline CDR1 SNHLY, CDR2 FYNNEI. This CDR3 contains 14 residues. The CDR3: CASSAWGGGYEQYF. The CDR3 nucleotides are TGTGCCAGCAGTGCATGGGGGGGCGGCTACGAGCAGTACTTC.

The chain recombines TRBV29-1 with TRBJ1-2; the match to TRBD1 covers 11 bases. This CDR3 has 14 amino acids. CDR1 is SQVTM, CDR2 ANQGSEA, per germline. V was pared by 4 bases and J by 4 bases, with 5 bases of the junction left unmatched. In DNA, the CDR3 is TGCAGCGTTGGGGGGACAGGGGGAACCTATGGCTACACCTTC. Amino acid sequence: CSVGGTGGTYGYTF.

This clone was seen a single time. The genes are TRBV7-8 and TRBJ2-5; 13 bases are a match to TRBD2. Germline CDR1 and CDR2: SGHVS and FQNEAQ. The CDR3 sequence is 15 residues long. With V trimmed by 5 bases and J by 8 bases, 8 bases remained unmatched. The CDR3 is CASSRGTSGVGTQYF. CDR3 DNA sequence: TGTGCCAGCAGCCGCGGGACTAGCGGGGTAGGAACCCAGTACTTC.

J is TRBJ2-1 and V is TRBV10-1; 9 nucleotides match TRBD2. Unmatched junction bases numbered 7, after V lost 3 bases and J lost 4 bases. CDR1 and CDR2 from the germline V gene are WNHNN and SYGVQD (reference sequence). This CDR3 spans 16 amino acids. CDR3 bases: TGCGCCAGCAGTGACCCTTCAGCGGGGGGTTACAATGAGCAGTTCTTC. Its translation is CASSDPSAGGYNEQFF.

This clone was seen a few times. The J gene is TRBJ1-1, the V gene TRBV19; 11 nucleotides agree with TRBD1. The CDR3 has 14 residues. The trim removed 3 bases at V and 4 bases at J, leaving 1 base unmatched. Germline CDR1 and CDR2: LNHDA and SQIVND (reference sequence). The CDR3 DNA is TGTGCCAGTAGTATGGGACAGGGGGTCACTGAAGCTTTCTTT. Translated: CASSMGQGVTEAFF.

The chain links TRBV7-4 to TRBJ1-4; TRBD1 matches at 8 bases. The CDR3 is 18 amino acids. J lost 0 bases, V lost 6 bases, and 12 bases had no gene match. Germline V gives CDR1 SGHVT, CDR2 SQSDAQ. CDR3 DNA sequence: TGTGCCAGCAGGTATAACCGCAGGGACAGGTCAACTAATGAAAAACTGTTTTTT. It translates to CASRYNRRDRSTNEKLFF.

The genes are TRBV6-1 and TRBJ1-2, with D unresolved. The CDR3 consists of 16 residues. Trimming pared 2 bases from V and 4 bases from J, leaving 17 bases between. The germline CDR1 and CDR2 sequences are MNHNS and SASEGT. CDR3 protein: CASSELVDSTIYGYTF. CDR3 nucleotide sequence: TGTGCCAGCAGTGAATTGGTAGATTCCACCATCTATGGCTACACCTTC.

Only a few counts were recorded for this clone. V is TRBV7-9 and J is TRBJ1-1, with 7 bases fitting TRBD1. The CDR3 contains 14 residues. V gave up 3 bases and J gave up 3 bases; unmatched junction bases: 4. Germline CDR1 is SEHNR and CDR2 is FQNEAQ (reference sequence). The CDR3 sequence is CASSFGRGDTEAFF. The CDR3 nucleotides are TGTGCCAGCAGCTTCGGCAGGGGGGACACTGAAGCTTTCTTT.

Here the CDR3 DNA reads TGTGCCAGACGGACAGGGTCCACTGAAGCTTTCTTT. As protein: CARRTGSTEAFF. The rearrangement joins TRBV2 to TRBJ1-1, with 8 nucleotides matching TRBD1. Germline CDR1 SNHLY, CDR2 FYNNEI. The CDR3 contains 12 residues. The trim removed 9 bases at V and 4 bases at J, leaving 4 bases unmatched. The whole variable domain, remainder taken from reference TRBV2 and TRBJ1-1, is EPEVTQTPSHQVTQMGQEVILRCVPISNHLYFYWYRQILGQKVEFLVSFYNNEISEKSEIFDDQFSVERPDGSNFTLKIRSTKLEDSAMYFCARRTGSTEAFFGQGTRLTVV.

This chain links TRBV5-1 with TRBJ1-2; unclear D gene. Germline values: CDR1 SGHRS, CDR2 YFSETQ. The V end was cut by 2 bases, the J end by 2 bases, with 7 bases between. The CDR3 loop spans 13 amino acids. CDR3 DNA: TGCGCCAGCAGCTTAACTCTAAACTATGGCTACACCTTC. It is translated as CASSLTLNYGYTF. The whole variable domain, filled in from reference TRBV5-1 and TRBJ1-2, reads KAGVTQTPRYLIKTRGQQVTLSCSPISGHRSVSWYQQTPGQGLQFLFEYFSETQRNKGNFPGRFSGRQFSNSRSEMNVSTLELGDSALYLCASSLTLNYGYTFGSGTRLTVV.

The chain employs TRBV7-9 and TRBJ2-1; 10 bases are a match to TRBD1. The CDR3 is made up of 17 amino acids. CDR1 is SEHNR, CDR2 FQNEAQ, per germline (reference sequence). With 4 bases clipped from V and 7 bases from J, the junction kept 13 bases outside the gene matches. The CDR3: CASSSKTGGVSPNEQFF. CDR3 bases: TGTGCCAGCAGCTCTAAGACAGGGGGCGTTTCCCCGAATGAGCAGTTCTTC.

This clone occurred a few times. This chain connects TRBV5-1 to TRBJ2-5; D unresolved. With 2 bases removed from V and 5 bases from J, the gap between germline ends came to 4 bases. Germline V gene lookup returns CDR1 SGHRS and CDR2 YFSETQ. The CDR3 is 11 amino acids. The chain's CDR3 is CASSFGETQYF. The CDR3 DNA follows: TGCGCCAGCAGCTTCGGGGAGACCCAGTACTTC.

V gene TRBV4-1 combines with J gene TRBJ1-2, with TRBD1 matching 7 bases. Trimming removed 6 bases from V and 8 bases from J; junction bases left unmatched: 12. The CDR3 totals 14 residues. CDR1 MGHRA and CDR2 YSYEKL come from the germline V gene. CDR3 sequence reads: CASSEQGTGVGYTF. CDR3 in DNA: TGCGCCAGCAGTGAACAAGGCACAGGGGTCGGCTACACCTTC.

This chain joins TRBV28 and TRBJ1-6; possible D gene TRBD1, 6 bases. This CDR3 contains 14 residues. Germline V gene lookup returns CDR1 MDHEN and CDR2 SYDVKM. Deletions cut 1 base from V and 10 bases from J, with 11 bases between. This chain's CDR3 is CASSLSGAQSPLHF. The DNA for the CDR3 is TGTGCCAGCAGTTTATCAGGGGCACAATCACCCCTCCACTTT.

This sequence joins TRBV9 and TRBJ2-2; D possibly corresponds to TRBD1 (5 bases). Germline lookup yields CDR1 SGDLS and CDR2 YYNGEE. The CDR3 has 15 amino acids. The V gene lost 4 bases and the J gene lost 1 base, with 11 bases spanning the gap. CDR3 coding DNA: TGTGCCAGCAGCTCACAGGCGGTGAACACCGGGGAGCTGTTTTTT. Residues: CASSSQAVNTGELFF.